This T cell receptor beta chain is from a study of blood T cell repertoires in COVID-19. Across the study: Sites across the United States, Italy and Spain contributed samples from acute and convalescent COVID-19. T cells, B-cell-depleted T cells, or PBMCs provided the cDNA or gDNA that served as material.

Original data processing: Amplification of reference gene primers was used by the study to estimate nucleated cell counts. Only in-frame clones appear in the TCRdb table, and some are missing; sequencing was by immunoSEQ multiplex PCR. V, J and clone size derive from that table, while D and trimming were established from the DNA sequence. The sample carries roughly 75,000 clones, roughly 91% recorded once. The CDR3 runs 19 residues. The germline gives CDR1 LGHNT, CDR2 FRNRAP. V shed 6 bases and J 5 bases; nucleotides not matched to a gene: 16. The sequence was obtained from a man in his sixties with acute or convalescent COVID-19. What was sequenced was peripheral blood. V usage is TRBV12-5 and J usage is TRBJ1-6; the match to TRBD1 covers 10 bases. CDR3 region: CASGRDRGIRRFDNSPLHF. The CDR3 nucleotides are TGTGCTAGTGGGAGGGACAGGGGAATTAGGAGATTTGATAATTCACCCCTCCACTTT.